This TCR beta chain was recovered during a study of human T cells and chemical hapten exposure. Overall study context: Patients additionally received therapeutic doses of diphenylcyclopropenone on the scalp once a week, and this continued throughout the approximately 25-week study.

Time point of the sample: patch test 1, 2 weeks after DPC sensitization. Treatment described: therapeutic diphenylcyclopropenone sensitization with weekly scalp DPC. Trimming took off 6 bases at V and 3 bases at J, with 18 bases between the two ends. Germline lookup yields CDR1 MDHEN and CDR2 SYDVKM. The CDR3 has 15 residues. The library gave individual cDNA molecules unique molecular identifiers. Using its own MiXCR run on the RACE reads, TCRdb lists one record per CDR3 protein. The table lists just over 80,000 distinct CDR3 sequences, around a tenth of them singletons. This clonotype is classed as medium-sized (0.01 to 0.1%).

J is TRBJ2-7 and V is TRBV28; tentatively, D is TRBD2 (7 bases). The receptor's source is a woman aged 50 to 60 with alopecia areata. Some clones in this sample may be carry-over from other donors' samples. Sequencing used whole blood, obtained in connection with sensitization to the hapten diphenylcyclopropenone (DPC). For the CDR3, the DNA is TGTGCCAGCAGATCACAGGGAGGGGGAAACTACGAGCAGTACTTC. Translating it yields CASRSQGGGNYEQYF.